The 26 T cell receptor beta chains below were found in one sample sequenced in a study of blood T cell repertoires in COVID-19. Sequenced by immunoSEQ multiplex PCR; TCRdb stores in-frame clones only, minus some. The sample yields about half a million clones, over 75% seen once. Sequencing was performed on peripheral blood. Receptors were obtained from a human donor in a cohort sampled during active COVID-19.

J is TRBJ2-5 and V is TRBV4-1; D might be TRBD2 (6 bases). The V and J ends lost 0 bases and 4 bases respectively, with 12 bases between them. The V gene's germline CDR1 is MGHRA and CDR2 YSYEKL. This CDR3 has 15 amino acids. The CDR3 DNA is TGCGCCAGCAGCCAAGACTCGGCGGGGCGAGAGACCCAGTACTTC. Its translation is CASSQDSAGRETQYF.

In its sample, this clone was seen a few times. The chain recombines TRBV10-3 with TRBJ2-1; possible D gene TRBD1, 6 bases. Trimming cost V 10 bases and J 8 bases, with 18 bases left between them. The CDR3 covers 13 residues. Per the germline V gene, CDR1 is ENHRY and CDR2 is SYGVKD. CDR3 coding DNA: TGTGCCACCCAACAGGGCCTAGAAGATGAGCAGTTCTTC. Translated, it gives CATQQGLEDEQFF.

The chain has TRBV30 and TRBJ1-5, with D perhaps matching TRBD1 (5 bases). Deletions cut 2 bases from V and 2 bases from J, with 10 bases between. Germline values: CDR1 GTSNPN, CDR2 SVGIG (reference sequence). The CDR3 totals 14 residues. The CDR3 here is CAWSPGAGNQPQHF. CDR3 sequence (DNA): TGTGCCTGGAGTCCTGGGGCAGGCAATCAGCCCCAGCATTTT.

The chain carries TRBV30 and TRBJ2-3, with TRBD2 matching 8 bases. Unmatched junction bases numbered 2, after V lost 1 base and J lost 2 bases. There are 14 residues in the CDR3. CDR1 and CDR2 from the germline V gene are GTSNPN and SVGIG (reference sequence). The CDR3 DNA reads TGTGCCTGGAGTGAGACTAGCGCCACAGATACGCAGTATTTT. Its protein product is CAWSETSATDTQYF.

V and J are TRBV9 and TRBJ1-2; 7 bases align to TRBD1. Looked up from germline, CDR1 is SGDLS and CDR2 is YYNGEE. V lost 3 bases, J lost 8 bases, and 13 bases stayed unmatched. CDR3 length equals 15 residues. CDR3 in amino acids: CASSASGGGLWGYTF. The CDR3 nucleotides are TGTGCCAGCAGCGCGTCAGGGGGTGGATTGTGGGGCTACACCTTC.

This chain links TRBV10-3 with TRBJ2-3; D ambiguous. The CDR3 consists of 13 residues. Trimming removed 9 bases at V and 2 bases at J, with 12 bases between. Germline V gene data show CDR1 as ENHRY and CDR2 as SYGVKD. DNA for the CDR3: TGTGCCATGAACTTGGGCCCCACAGATACGCAGTATTTT. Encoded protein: CAMNLGPTDTQYF.

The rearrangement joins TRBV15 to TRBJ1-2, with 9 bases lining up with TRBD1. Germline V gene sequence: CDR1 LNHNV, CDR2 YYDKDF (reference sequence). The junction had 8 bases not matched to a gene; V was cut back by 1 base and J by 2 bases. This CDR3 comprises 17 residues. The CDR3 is CATSRGRGQGDNYGYTF. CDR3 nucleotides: TGTGCCACCAGCAGAGGGCGGGGACAGGGCGACAACTATGGCTACACCTTC.

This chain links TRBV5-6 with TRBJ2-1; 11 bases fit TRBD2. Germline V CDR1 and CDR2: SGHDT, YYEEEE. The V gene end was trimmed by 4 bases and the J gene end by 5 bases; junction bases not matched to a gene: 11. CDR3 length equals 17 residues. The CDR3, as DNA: TGTGCCAGCAGCGTGATGGTAGCGGGAGGGGCAAACAATGAGCAGTTCTTC. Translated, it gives CASSVMVAGGANNEQFF.

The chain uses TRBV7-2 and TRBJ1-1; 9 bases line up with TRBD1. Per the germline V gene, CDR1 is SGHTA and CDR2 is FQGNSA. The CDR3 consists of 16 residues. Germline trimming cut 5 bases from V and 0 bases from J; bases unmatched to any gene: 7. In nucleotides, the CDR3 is TGTGCCAGCAGCCAGGACAGGGGCGGGGTGAACACTGAAGCTTTCTTT. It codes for CASSQDRGGVNTEAFF.

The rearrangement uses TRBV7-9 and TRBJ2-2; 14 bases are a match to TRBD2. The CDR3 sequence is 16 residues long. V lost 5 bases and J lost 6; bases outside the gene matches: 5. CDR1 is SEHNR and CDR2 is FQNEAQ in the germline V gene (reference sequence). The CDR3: CASSTPGLAGAGELFF. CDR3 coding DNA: TGTGCCAGCAGCACTCCGGGACTAGCGGGAGCCGGGGAGCTGTTTTTT.

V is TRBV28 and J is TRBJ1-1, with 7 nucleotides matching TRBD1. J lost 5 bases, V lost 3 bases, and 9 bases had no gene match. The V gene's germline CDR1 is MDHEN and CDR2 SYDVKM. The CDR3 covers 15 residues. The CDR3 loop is CASSFRTGAGTEAFF. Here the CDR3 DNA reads TGTGCCAGCAGTTTTAGAACAGGGGCGGGAACTGAAGCTTTCTTT.

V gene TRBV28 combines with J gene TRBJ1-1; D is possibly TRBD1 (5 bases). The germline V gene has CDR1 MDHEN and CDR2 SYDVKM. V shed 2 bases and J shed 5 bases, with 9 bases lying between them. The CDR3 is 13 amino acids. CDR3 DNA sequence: TGTGCCAGCAGTTTAAGGGACTTTACTGAAGCTTTCTTT. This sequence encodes CASSLRDFTEAFF. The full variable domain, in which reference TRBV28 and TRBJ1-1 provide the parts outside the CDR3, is DVKVTQSSRYLVKRTGEKVFLECVQDMDHENMFWYRQDPGLGLRLIYFSYDVKMKEKGDIPEGYSVSREKKERFSLILESASTNQTSMYLCASSLRDFTEAFFGQGTRLTVV.

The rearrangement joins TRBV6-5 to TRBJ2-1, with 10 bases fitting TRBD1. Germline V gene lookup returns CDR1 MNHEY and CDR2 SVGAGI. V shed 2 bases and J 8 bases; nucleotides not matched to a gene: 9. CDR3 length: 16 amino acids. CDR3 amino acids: CASSYKGDRGFYEQFF. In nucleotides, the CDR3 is TGTGCCAGCAGTTACAAAGGGGACAGGGGTTTTTATGAGCAGTTCTTC.

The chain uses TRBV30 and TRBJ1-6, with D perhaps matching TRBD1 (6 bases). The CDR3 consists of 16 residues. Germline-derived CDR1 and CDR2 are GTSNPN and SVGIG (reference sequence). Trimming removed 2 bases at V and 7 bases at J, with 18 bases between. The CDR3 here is CAWSSGTDRHNSPLHF. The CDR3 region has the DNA TGTGCCTGGAGTAGTGGGACGGACAGACACAATTCACCCCTCCACTTT.

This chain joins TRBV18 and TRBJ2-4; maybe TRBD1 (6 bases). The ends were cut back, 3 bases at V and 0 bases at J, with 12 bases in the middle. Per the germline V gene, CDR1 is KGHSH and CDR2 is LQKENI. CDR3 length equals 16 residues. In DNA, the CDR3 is TGTGCCAGCTCACCCACAGGGTCTTCAGCCAAAAACATTCAGTACTTC. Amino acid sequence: CASSPTGSSAKNIQYF. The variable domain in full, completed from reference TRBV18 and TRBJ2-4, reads NAGVMQNPRHLVRRRGQEARLRCSPMKGHSHVYWYRQLPEEGLKFMVYLQKENIIDESGMPKERFSAEFPKEGPSILRIQQVVRGDSAAYFCASSPTGSSAKNIQYFGAGTRLSVL.

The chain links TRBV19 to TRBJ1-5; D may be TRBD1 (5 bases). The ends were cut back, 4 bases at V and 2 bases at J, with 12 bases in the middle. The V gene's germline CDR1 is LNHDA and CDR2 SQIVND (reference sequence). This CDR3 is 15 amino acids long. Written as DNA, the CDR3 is TGTGCCAGTAGTACCGACAAACAGGGCAATCAGCCCCAGCATTTT. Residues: CASSTDKQGNQPQHF.

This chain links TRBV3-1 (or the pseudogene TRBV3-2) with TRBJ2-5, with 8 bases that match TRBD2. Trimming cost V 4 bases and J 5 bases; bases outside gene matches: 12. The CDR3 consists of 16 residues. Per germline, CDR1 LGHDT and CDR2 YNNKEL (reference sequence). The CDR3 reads CASSLTPGRGGETQYF. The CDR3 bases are TGTGCCAGCAGCCTGACCCCGGGACGGGGGGGGGAGACCCAGTACTTC.

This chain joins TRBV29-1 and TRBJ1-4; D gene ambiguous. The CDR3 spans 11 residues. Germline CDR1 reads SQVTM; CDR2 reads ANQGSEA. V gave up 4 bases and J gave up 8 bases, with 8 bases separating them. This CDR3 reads CSVGAGEKLFF. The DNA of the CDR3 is TGCAGCGTTGGGGCGGGGGAAAAACTGTTTTTT.

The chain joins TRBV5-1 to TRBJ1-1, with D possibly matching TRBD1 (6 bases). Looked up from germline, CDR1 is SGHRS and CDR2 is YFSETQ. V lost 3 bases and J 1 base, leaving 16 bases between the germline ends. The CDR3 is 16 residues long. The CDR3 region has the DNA TGCGCCAGCAGCTCTAACCCCAGGGGCACGAACACTGAAGCTTTCTTT. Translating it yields CASSSNPRGTNTEAFF.

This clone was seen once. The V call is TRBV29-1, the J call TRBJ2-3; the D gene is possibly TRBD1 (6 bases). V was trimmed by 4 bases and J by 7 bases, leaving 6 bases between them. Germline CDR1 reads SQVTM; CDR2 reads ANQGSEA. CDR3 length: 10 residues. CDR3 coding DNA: TGCAGCGTTGGGGACAATACGCAGTATTTT. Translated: CSVGDNTQYF.

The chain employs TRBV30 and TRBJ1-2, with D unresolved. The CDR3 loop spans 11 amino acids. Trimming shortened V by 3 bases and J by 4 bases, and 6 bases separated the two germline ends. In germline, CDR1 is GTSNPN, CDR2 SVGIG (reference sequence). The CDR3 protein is CAWSRGYGYTF. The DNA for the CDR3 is TGTGCCTGGAGCCGGGGCTATGGCTACACCTTC.

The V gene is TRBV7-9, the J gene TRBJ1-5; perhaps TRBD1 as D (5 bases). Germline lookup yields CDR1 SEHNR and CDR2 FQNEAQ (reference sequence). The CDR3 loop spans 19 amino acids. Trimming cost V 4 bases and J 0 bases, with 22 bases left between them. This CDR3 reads CASSSPVEGTDYSNQPQHF. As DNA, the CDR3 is TGTGCCAGCAGCTCCCCTGTTGAAGGGACTGATTATAGCAATCAGCCCCAGCATTTT.

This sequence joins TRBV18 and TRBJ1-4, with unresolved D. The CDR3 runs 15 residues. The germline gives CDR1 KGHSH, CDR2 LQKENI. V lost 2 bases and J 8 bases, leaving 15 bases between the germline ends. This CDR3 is CASSPNTGAGEKLFF. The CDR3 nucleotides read TGTGCCAGCTCACCAAATACGGGCGCGGGGGAAAAACTGTTTTTT.

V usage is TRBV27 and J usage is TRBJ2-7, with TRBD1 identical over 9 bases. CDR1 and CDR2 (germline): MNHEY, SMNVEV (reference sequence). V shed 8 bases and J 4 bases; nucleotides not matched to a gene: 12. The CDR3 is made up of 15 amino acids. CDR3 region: CASRSSGQGMYEQYF. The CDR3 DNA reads TGTGCCAGCCGATCCTCGGGACAGGGCATGTACGAGCAGTACTTC.

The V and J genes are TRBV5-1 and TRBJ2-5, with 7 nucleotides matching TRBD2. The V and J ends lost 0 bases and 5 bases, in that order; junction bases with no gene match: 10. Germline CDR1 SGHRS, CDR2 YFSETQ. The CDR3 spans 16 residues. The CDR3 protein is CASSLAYRRERETQYF. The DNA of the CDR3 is TGCGCCAGCAGCTTGGCCTATCGGCGGGAGAGGGAGACCCAGTACTTC.

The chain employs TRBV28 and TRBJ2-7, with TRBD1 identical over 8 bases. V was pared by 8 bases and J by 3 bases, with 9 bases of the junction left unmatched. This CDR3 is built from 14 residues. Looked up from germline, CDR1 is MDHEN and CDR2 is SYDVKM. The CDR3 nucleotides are TGTGCCAGCGCAACCGGGACAGGACTCTACGAGCAGTACTTC. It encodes CASATGTGLYEQYF.